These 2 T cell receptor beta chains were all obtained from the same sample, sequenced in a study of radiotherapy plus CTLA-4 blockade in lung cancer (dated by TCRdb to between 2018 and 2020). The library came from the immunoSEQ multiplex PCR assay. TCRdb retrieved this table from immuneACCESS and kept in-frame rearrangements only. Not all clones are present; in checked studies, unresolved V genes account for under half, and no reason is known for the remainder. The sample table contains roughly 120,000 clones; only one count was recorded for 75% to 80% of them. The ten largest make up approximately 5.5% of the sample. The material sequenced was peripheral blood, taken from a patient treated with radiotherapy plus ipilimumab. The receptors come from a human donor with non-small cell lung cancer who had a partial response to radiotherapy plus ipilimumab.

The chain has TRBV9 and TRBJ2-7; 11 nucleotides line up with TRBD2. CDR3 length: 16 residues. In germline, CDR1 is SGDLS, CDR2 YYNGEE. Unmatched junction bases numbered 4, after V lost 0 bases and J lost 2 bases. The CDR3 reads CASSVETSGSPYEQYF. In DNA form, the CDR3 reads TGTGCCAGCAGCGTAGAAACTAGCGGGAGTCCCTACGAGCAGTACTTC.

CDR3 protein: CASSDPTFEGADDQPQHF. CDR3 sequence (DNA): TGTGCCAGCAGTGACCCGACGTTCGAGGGCGCAGACGATCAGCCCCAGCATTTT. The V gene is TRBV6-4, the J gene TRBJ1-5; D gene ambiguous. V was shortened by 2 bases and J by 5 bases, with 22 bases between the two germline ends. CDR3 length: 18 amino acids. Germline V gene sequence: CDR1 MRHNA, CDR2 SNTAGT.